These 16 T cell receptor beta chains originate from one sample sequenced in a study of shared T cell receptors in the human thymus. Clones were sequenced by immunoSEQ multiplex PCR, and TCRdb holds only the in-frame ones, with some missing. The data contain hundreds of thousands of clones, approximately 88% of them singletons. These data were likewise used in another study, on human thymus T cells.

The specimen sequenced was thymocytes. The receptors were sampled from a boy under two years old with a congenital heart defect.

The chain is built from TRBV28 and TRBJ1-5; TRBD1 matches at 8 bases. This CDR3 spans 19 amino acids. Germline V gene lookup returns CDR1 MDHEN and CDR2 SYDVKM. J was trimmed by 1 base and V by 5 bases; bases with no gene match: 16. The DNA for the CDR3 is TGTGCCAGCAGTCGTAGACCTCCGGGACAGGTTTGGAGCAATCAGCCCCAGCATTTT. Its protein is CASSRRPPGQVWSNQPQHF.

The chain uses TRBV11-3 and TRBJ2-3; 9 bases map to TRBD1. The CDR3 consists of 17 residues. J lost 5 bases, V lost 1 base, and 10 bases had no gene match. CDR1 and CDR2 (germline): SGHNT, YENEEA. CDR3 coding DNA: TGTGCCAGCAGCTTAGCCCCCCGGGACAGGGTGGAAGATACGCAGTATTTT. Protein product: CASSLAPRDRVEDTQYF.

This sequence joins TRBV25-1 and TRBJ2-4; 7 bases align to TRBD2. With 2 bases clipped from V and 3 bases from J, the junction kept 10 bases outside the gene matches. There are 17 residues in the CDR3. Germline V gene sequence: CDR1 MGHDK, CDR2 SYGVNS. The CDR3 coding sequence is TGTGCCAGCAGTGAAGGGGGGGGGTGGAGGGACAAAAACATTCAGTACTTC. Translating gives CASSEGGGWRDKNIQYF.

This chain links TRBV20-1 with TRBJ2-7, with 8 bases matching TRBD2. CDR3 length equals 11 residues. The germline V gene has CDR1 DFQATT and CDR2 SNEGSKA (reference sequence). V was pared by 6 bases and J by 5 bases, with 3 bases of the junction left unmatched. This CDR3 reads CSAPGGNEQYF. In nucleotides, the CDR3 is TGCAGTGCCCCGGGGGGGAACGAGCAGTACTTC.

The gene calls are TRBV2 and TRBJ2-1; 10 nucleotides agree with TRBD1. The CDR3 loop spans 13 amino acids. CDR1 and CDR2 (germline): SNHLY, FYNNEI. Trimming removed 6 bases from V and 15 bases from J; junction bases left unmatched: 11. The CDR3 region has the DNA TGTGCCAGCAGAGAATCCGGGACAGGGGTCGGGTTCTTC. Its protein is CASRESGTGVGFF.

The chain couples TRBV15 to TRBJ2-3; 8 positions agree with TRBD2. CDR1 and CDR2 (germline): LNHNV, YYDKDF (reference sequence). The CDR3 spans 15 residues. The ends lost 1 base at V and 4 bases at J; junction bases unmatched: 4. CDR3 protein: CATSRGDGRADTQYF. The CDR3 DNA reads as TGTGCCACCAGCAGAGGCGACGGGAGGGCAGATACGCAGTATTTT.

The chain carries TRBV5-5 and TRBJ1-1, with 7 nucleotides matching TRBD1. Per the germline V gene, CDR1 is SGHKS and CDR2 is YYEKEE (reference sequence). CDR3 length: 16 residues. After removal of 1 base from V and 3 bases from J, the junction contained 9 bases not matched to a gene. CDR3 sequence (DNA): TGTGCCAGCAGCTTGAGGGACAGAAAGTGTGACACTGAAGCTTTCTTT. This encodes CASSLRDRKCDTEAFF. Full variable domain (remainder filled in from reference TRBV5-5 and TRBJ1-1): DAGVTQSPTHLIKTRGQQVTLRCSPISGHKSVSWYQQVLGQGPQFIFQYYEKEERGRGNFPDRFSARQFPNYSSELNVNALLLGDSALYLCASSLRDRKCDTEAFFGQGTRLTVV.

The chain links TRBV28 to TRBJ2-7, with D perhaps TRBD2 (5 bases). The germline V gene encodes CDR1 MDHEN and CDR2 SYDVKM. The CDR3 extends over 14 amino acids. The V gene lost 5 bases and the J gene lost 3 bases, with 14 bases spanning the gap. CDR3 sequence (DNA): TGTGCCAGCAGTCGGGGTCAGGCCCGCTACGAGCAGTACTTC. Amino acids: CASSRGQARYEQYF. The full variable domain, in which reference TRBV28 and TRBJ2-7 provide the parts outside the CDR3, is DVKVTQSSRYLVKRTGEKVFLECVQDMDHENMFWYRQDPGLGLRLIYFSYDVKMKEKGDIPEGYSVSREKKERFSLILESASTNQTSMYLCASSRGQARYEQYFGPGTRLTVT.

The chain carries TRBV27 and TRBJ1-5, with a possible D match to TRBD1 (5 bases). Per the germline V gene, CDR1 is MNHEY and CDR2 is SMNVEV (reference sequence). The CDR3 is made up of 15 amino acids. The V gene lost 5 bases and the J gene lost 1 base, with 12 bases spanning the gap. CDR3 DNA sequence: TGTGCCAGCAGTCCGCGGGGGTGGAGCAATCAGCCCCAGCATTTT. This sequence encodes CASSPRGWSNQPQHF.

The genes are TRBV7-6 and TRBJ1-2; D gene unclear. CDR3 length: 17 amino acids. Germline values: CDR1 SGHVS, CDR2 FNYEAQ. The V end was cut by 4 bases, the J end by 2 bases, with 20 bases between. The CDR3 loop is CASSSNDKHSVNYGYTF. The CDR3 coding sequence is TGTGCCAGCAGCTCTAACGACAAGCACTCTGTCAACTATGGCTACACCTTC.

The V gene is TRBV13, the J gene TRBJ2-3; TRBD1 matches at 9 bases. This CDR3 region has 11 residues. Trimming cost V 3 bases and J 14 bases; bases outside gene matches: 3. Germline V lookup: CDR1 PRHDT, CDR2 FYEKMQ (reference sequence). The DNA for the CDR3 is TGTGCCAGCAGCTTGGACAGGGGTCCGTATTTT. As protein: CASSLDRGPYF.

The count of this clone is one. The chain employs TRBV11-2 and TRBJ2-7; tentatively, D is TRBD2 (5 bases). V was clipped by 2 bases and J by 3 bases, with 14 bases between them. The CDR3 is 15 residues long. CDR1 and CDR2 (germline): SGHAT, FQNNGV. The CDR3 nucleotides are TGTGCCAGCAGCTTAAAGGGTCCCGGGATCTACGAGCAGTACTTC. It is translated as CASSLKGPGIYEQYF.

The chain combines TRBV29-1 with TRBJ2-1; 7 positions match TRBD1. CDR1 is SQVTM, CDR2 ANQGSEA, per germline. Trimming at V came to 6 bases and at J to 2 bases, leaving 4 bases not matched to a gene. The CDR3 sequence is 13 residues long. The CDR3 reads CSVRGQAYNEQFF. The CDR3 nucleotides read TGCAGCGTAAGAGGACAGGCCTACAATGAGCAGTTCTTC.

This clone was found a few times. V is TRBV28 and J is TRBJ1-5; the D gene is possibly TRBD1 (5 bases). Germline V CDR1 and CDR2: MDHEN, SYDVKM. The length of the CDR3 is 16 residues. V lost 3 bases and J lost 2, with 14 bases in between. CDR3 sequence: CASSFSGQIGNQPQHF. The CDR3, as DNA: TGTGCCAGCAGTTTCTCCGGACAAATTGGCAATCAGCCCCAGCATTTT.

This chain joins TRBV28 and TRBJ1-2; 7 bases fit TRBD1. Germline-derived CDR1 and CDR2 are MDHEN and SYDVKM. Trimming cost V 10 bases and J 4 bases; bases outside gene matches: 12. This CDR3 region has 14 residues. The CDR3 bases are TGTGCCACCGTAGGGGGCCGTTACTTCTATGGCTACACCTTC. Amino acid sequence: CATVGGRYFYGYTF.

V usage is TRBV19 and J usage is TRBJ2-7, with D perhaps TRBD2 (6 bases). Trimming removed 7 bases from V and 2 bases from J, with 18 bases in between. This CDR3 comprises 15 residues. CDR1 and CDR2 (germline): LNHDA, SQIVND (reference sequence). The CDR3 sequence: CASTRGASATYEQYF. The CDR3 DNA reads TGTGCCAGTACCCGAGGAGCTAGCGCTACCTACGAGCAGTACTTC.